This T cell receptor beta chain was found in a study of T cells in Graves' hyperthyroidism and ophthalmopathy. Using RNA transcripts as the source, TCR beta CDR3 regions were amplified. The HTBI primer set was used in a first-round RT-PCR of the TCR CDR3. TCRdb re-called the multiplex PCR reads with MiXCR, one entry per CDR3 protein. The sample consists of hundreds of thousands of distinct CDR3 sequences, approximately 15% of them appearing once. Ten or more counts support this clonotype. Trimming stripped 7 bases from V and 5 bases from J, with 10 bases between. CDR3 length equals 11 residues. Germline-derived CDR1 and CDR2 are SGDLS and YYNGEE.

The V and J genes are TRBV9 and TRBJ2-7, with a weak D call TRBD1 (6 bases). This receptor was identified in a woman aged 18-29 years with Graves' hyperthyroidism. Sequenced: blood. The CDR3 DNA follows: TGTGCCAGCCAGACAGGAGACGAGCAGTACTTC. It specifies CASQTGDEQYF.